This entry lists 25 T cell receptor beta chains sequenced from one sample in a study of cytomegalovirus exposure and HLA in healthy donors. The study ran its PCR with 60 Vbeta and 13 Jbeta primers. The method was immunoSEQ multiplex PCR; TCRdb's version includes in-frame clones alone and lacks a portion of them. This sample carries around 160,000 clones, around three quarters of them seen once, and the ten largest clones take around 1%. The sequencing sample was made of PBMCs. Receptors were obtained from a woman aged 40 to 50 in good health and CMV-seronegative.

This sequence joins TRBV5-6 and TRBJ1-3, with D tentatively TRBD1 (6 bases). Germline V gives CDR1 SGHDT, CDR2 YYEEEE. The CDR3 length is 18 residues. Trimming shortened V by 3 bases and J by 0 bases, and 19 bases separated the two germline ends. This chain's CDR3 is CASSSTGTRSSSGNTIYF. CDR3 DNA: TGTGCCAGCAGCTCAACCGGGACACGCTCTAGCTCTGGAAACACCATATATTTT. The full variable domain, rest sourced from reference TRBV5-6 and TRBJ1-3, is DAGVTQSPTHLIKTRGQQVTLRCSPKSGHDTVSWYQQALGQGPQFIFQYYEEEERQRGNFPDRFSGHQFPNYSSELNVNALLLGDSALYLCASSSTGTRSSSGNTIYFGEGSWLTVV.

The chain employs TRBV13 and TRBJ2-7, with 10 bases matching TRBD1. This CDR3 contains 15 residues. CDR1 and CDR2 from the germline V gene are PRHDT and FYEKMQ (reference sequence). V was clipped by 5 bases and J by 5 bases; unmatched bases: 9. The CDR3 DNA is TGTGCCAGCAGCGAACAAGACAGGGGGCTAGACGAGCAGTACTTC. It encodes CASSEQDRGLDEQYF.

The chain carries TRBV30 and TRBJ2-3, with D possibly TRBD2 on 7 matching bases. Germline V gives CDR1 GTSNPN, CDR2 SVGIG (reference sequence). V was shortened by 4 bases and J by 5 bases, with 19 bases between the two germline ends. The CDR3 covers 15 residues. For the CDR3, the DNA is TGTGCCTGGAAGGGGTGGGGGGGCGTGGGAGATACGCAGTATTTT. Protein sequence: CAWKGWGGVGDTQYF.

In this sample, this clone turned up once. This chain uses TRBV7-3 with TRBJ2-2; a weak D match, TRBD1 (6 bases). V was shortened by 8 bases and J by 1 base, with 8 bases between the two germline ends. The length of the CDR3 is 13 residues. Germline V gene sequence: CDR1 SGHTA, CDR2 FQGTGA. CDR3 residues: CASSQGNTGELFF. As DNA, the CDR3 is TGTGCCAGCTCACAGGGGAACACCGGGGAGCTGTTTTTT.

The J gene is TRBJ2-1, the V gene TRBV7-6; 7 bases match TRBD2. Germline assignment: CDR1 SGHVS and CDR2 FNYEAQ. Losses at the gene ends were 4 bases for V and 4 bases for J; bases not matched to a gene: 7. This CDR3 comprises 15 residues. This CDR3 reads CASSSGTTRYNEQFF. In DNA, the CDR3 is TGTGCCAGCAGCTCTGGGACTACCCGATACAATGAGCAGTTCTTC. The whole variable domain, filled in from reference TRBV7-6 and TRBJ2-1, reads GAGVSQSPRYKVTKRGQDVALRCDPISGHVSLYWYRQALGQGPEFLTYFNYEAQQDKSGLPNDRFSAERPEGSISTLTIQRTEQRDSAMYRCASSSGTTRYNEQFFGPGTRLTVL.

This chain connects TRBV5-4 to TRBJ2-6; 7 bases line up with TRBD1. The V gene's germline CDR1 is SGHNT and CDR2 YYREEE (reference sequence). The ends lost 3 bases at V and 0 bases at J; junction bases unmatched: 3. This CDR3 comprises 16 residues. The CDR3 sequence: CASSSGQDSGANVLTF. The DNA of the CDR3 is TGTGCCAGCAGCTCCGGACAGGACTCTGGGGCCAACGTCCTGACTTTC.

In its sample, this clone was seen a few times. The genes are TRBV25-1 and TRBJ1-4, with TRBD1 as a possible D gene (5 bases). This CDR3 is 14 amino acids long. The V gene lost 3 bases and the J gene lost 4 bases, with 9 bases spanning the gap. CDR1 MGHDK and CDR2 SYGVNS come from the germline V gene. DNA for the CDR3: TGTGCCAGCAGTGATGACAGTCGTAATGAAAAACTGTTTTTT. It codes for CASSDDSRNEKLFF.

The chain links TRBV5-4 to TRBJ2-1, with D possibly TRBD1 on 6 matching bases. CDR1 and CDR2 (germline): SGHNT, YYREEE (reference sequence). Trimming pared 9 bases from V and 5 bases from J, leaving 15 bases between. This CDR3 has 13 residues. CDR3 in amino acids: CATEDSGNNEQFF. The CDR3, as DNA: TGTGCCACCGAGGACAGTGGGAACAATGAGCAGTTCTTC.

The V and J genes are TRBV5-1 and TRBJ2-1; 12 bases fit TRBD2. Germline V gene data show CDR1 as SGHRS and CDR2 as YFSETQ. V shed 4 bases and J 6 bases; nucleotides not matched to a gene: 5. The CDR3 runs to 15 residues. The CDR3 DNA is TGCGCCAGCAGCCGGACTAGCGGGAATACCAATGAGCAGTTCTTC. It translates to CASSRTSGNTNEQFF.

Here the CDR3 reads CASSPGQNYGYTF. The CDR3 region has the DNA TGTGCCAGCAGCCCCGGACAAAACTATGGCTACACCTTC. The chain uses TRBV9 and TRBJ1-2; tentatively, D is TRBD1 (5 bases). Germline CDR1 and CDR2: SGDLS and YYNGEE. The CDR3 runs 13 residues. The ends were cut back, 4 bases at V and 2 bases at J, with 9 bases in the middle. The full variable domain, its missing parts supplied by reference TRBV9 and TRBJ1-2, is DSGVTQTPKHLITATGQRVTLRCSPRSGDLSVYWYQQSLDQGLQFLIQYYNGEERAKGNILERFSAQQFPDLHSELNLSSLELGDSALYFCASSPGQNYGYTFGSGTRLTVV.

The V and J genes are TRBV7-9 and TRBJ1-1; maybe TRBD1 (6 bases). V gave up 5 bases and J gave up 3 bases, with 13 bases separating them. The CDR3 is 14 amino acids. Germline-derived CDR1 and CDR2 are SEHNR and FQNEAQ (reference sequence). CDR3 region: CASSQGQAYTEAFF. CDR3 nucleotides: TGTGCCAGCAGCCAGGGGCAGGCTTACACTGAAGCTTTCTTT.

The chain combines TRBV4-2 with TRBJ2-1; D not certain. This CDR3 comprises 12 residues. Trimming cost V 1 base and J 8 bases, with 6 bases left between them. Germline lookup yields CDR1 LGHNA and CDR2 YNFKEQ. The CDR3 nucleotides are TGTGCCAGCAGCCAAGGTAATTATGAGCAGTTCTTC. It codes for CASSQGNYEQFF.

The chain uses TRBV5-1 and TRBJ1-5; a weak D match, TRBD1 (5 bases). This CDR3 has 14 amino acids. Germline assignment: CDR1 SGHRS and CDR2 YFSETQ. V shed 0 bases and J shed 4 bases, with 8 bases lying between them. The CDR3 DNA follows: TGCGCCAGCAGCTTGGTGGGGCCTAATCAGCCCCAGCATTTT. It translates to CASSLVGPNQPQHF.

The chain joins TRBV2 to TRBJ1-5; a possible D gene is TRBD1 (5 bases). CDR1 and CDR2 from the germline V gene are SNHLY and FYNNEI. The CDR3 contains 15 residues. Trimming took off 8 bases at V and 1 base at J, with 15 bases between the two ends. The CDR3 DNA sequence: TGTGCCAGCGCTGAAAAAGGGGTAAGCAATCAGCCCCAGCATTTT. Translation: CASAEKGVSNQPQHF. Looking up the rest from reference TRBV2 and TRBJ1-5 gives the full variable domain: EPEVTQTPSHQVTQMGQEVILRCVPISNHLYFYWYRQILGQKVEFLVSFYNNEISEKSEIFDDQFSVERPDGSNFTLKIRSTKLEDSAMYFCASAEKGVSNQPQHFGDGTRLSIL.

This clone has just a few counts. The V and J genes are TRBV2 and TRBJ2-7; 15 positions agree with TRBD2. CDR1 is SNHLY, CDR2 FYNNEI, per germline. V gave up 4 bases and J gave up 0 bases; unmatched junction bases: 13. The CDR3 extends over 20 amino acids. CDR3 region: CASSGTSGRARLVSSYEQYF. The DNA of the CDR3 is TGTGCCAGCAGTGGGACTAGCGGGAGGGCCCGGTTAGTTAGCTCCTACGAGCAGTACTTC.

The chain couples TRBV5-8 to TRBJ1-1, with D perhaps TRBD1 (6 bases). The V gene lost 1 base and the J gene lost 4 bases, with 8 bases spanning the gap. Germline V gene data show CDR1 as SGHTS and CDR2 as YDEGEE. CDR3 length: 13 amino acids. The CDR3 nucleotides read TGTGCCAGCAGCTTGAACAGGGCCACTGAAGCTTTCTTT. Protein product: CASSLNRATEAFF.

The rearrangement uses TRBV5-1 and TRBJ1-2; perhaps TRBD1 as D (5 bases). The V gene lost 4 bases and the J gene lost 5 bases, with 9 bases spanning the gap. This CDR3 has 12 residues. Germline assignment: CDR1 SGHRS and CDR2 YFSETQ. CDR3 loop: CASSLEGYGYTF. The CDR3 DNA follows: TGCGCCAGCAGCCTGGAGGGGTATGGCTACACCTTC.

The chain uses TRBV5-1 and TRBJ2-1, with 8 bases identical to TRBD2. CDR3 length: 14 residues. The V gene's germline CDR1 is SGHRS and CDR2 YFSETQ. V shed 2 bases and J 5 bases; nucleotides not matched to a gene: 3. For the CDR3, the DNA is TGCGCCAGCAGCTTTGATAGCGGGAACAATGAGCAGTTCTTC. Translated, it gives CASSFDSGNNEQFF.

V and J are TRBV6-1 and TRBJ1-4; D perhaps matches TRBD1 (6 bases). Germline V gene data show CDR1 as MNHNS and CDR2 as SASEGT. Trimming took 5 bases from V and 16 from J, leaving 17 bases between them. The CDR3 has 12 amino acids. CDR3 nucleotides: TGTGCCAGCAGTCCCCCGGGGGGGCGGCCGTTTTTT. This encodes CASSPPGGRPFF.

The chain combines TRBV7-2 with TRBJ2-7, with 7 positions matching TRBD2. Germline V lookup: CDR1 SGHTA, CDR2 FQGNSA. Trimming took 5 bases from V and 7 from J; bases not matched to a gene: 14. The CDR3 contains 15 residues. CDR3 protein: CASSAWIAGAGEQYF. Here the CDR3 DNA reads TGTGCCAGCAGCGCCTGGATAGCGGGTGCTGGGGAGCAGTACTTC.

The chain joins TRBV30 to TRBJ2-2, with 11 bases fitting TRBD1. V lost 4 bases, J lost 8 bases, and 12 bases stayed unmatched. Germline CDR1 GTSNPN, CDR2 SVGIG (reference sequence). The CDR3 extends over 16 amino acids. In DNA form, the CDR3 reads TGTGCCTGGAAAGGACGGGACAGGGGGGGTTTGGGGGAGCTGTTTTTT. It translates to CAWKGRDRGGLGELFF.

This clone was detected only a few times. The rearrangement joins TRBV2 to TRBJ2-1; D gene ambiguous. The V gene's germline CDR1 is SNHLY and CDR2 FYNNEI. This CDR3 has 13 amino acids. Trimming removed 5 bases at V and 0 bases at J, with 5 bases between. CDR3: CASSRSSYNEQFF. CDR3 in DNA: TGTGCCAGCAGTAGGAGCTCCTACAATGAGCAGTTCTTC.

The chain carries TRBV7-8 and TRBJ2-5; perhaps TRBD2 as D (6 bases). Between the trimmed V and J ends, which lost 5 bases and 1 base, there was a span of 14 bases. Per germline, CDR1 SGHVS and CDR2 FQNEAQ. The length of the CDR3 is 15 residues. CDR3 nucleotide sequence: TGTGCCAGCAGCCCTCACGGACTATCCCAAGAGACCCAGTACTTC. This codes for CASSPHGLSQETQYF.

The rearrangement uses TRBV7-2 and TRBJ2-1; 8 bases map to TRBD2. The J segment lost 7 bases and the V segment lost 5 bases, leaving 10 bases of the junction unmatched. CDR1 SGHTA and CDR2 FQGNSA come from the germline V gene. CDR3 length: 15 residues. CDR3 sequence: CASSILGLAWNEQFF. Here the CDR3 DNA reads TGTGCCAGCAGCATACTCGGACTAGCTTGGAATGAGCAGTTCTTC.

The chain combines TRBV5-1 with TRBJ2-1, with a weak D call TRBD1 (6 bases). V lost 6 bases to trimming and J lost 8 bases, with 21 bases between them. Germline V gene data show CDR1 as SGHRS and CDR2 as YFSETQ. The CDR3 is 15 residues long. For the CDR3, the DNA is TGCGCCAGCACCCAGGGACATTCCTCAGTAGATGAGCAGTTCTTC. Protein product: CASTQGHSSVDEQFF.